This TCR beta chain was obtained from a study of blood T cells in healthy people across ages. With respect to this clonotype: As yet, its antigen is unknown.

Then a second PCR, running roughly 7 to 12 cycles, was carried out with a sample-barcoded 5' primer and a J-beta primer mix. Each cDNA molecule carried a tag from a template-switch adaptor that contained 12 random nucleotides. TCRdb passed the 5' RACE reads through MiXCR, listing each CDR3 protein once. The sample has some 790,000 distinct CDR3 sequences, about 30% seen once; the top ten hold 15% to 20%. Germline CDR1 LNHDA, CDR2 SQIVND (reference sequence). The V end lost 2 bases, the J end lost 1 base, and 9 bases lay between the germline ends. This CDR3 spans 15 amino acids. Points from the study as a whole: Roughly linearly, TCR beta diversity per million T cells fell as age increased. As naive T cell percentage varied, TCR beta diversity correlated strongly with it.

About 10 milliliters of peripheral blood were drawn from each donor into EDTA-treated tubes. The V gene is TRBV19, the J gene TRBJ1-5; D remains ambiguous. The TCR comes from a woman at least 80 years old in good health. Sequenced sample: blood. The CDR3 DNA sequence: TGTGCCAGTAGTATAATGTTGGGGAGCAATCAGCCCCAGCATTTT. It is translated as CASSIMLGSNQPQHF.